The 29 T cell receptor gamma chains reported below all come from one sample, sequenced in a study of γδ T cells in repeated Plasmodium falciparum infection. Bulk repertoires came from Vgamma9/Vdelta2+ or Vdelta2-negative gammadelta T cells flow-sorted from PBMC. TCRdb applied CATT to the multiplex PCR reads for clone calling. The repertoire holds tens of thousands of gamma-chain clones, 2.5% to 3.5% seen once, with approximately 30% in the top ten. The specimen sequenced was gamma-delta T cells from blood. Receptor source: a pool of human donors (malaria-infected and uninfected, not separated).

This clone appeared a few times. The protein TCRdb lists belongs to a much larger clone and differs from this DNA's translation at residue 12, which points to a read error; the protein shown is made from the DNA. This rearrangement joins TRGV9 to TRGJP. No J segment appears in TCRdb, so it was assigned here by matching the sequence to germline. The CDR3 runs 17 residues. CDR1 GITISATS and CDR2 ISYDGTV come from the germline V gene (reference sequence). The CDR3 protein is CALWDAREELGEKIKVF. The CDR3 DNA reads as TGTGCCTTGTGGGACGCAAGAGAAGAGTTGGGCGAAAAAATCAAGGTATTT.

This clone came up many times. The translation of this DNA and the TCRdb protein of a much larger clone differ at residue 7, probably owing to a read error; the protein shown here is translated from the DNA. The chain uses TRGV5 and TRGJ1 or TRGJ2. Here the J gene was assigned by germline matching of the DNA, as TCRdb has none. CDR3 size: 12 residues. Trimming cost V 0 bases and J 7 bases; bases outside gene matches: 3. From germline, CDR1 is VINAFY and CDR2 YDVSNSKD. CDR3 sequence reads: CATWDREYKKLF. In DNA form, the CDR3 reads TGTGCCACCTGGGACAGGGAGTATAAGAAACTCTTT.

At least ten counts were recorded for this clone. Translating this DNA gives a protein that differs at residue 12 from the TCRdb one, which belongs to a much larger clone; a read error is likely, and the protein shown is this translation. The V gene is listed as TRGV9; no J gene was called. CDR3 length: 14 residues. The germline V gene has CDR1 GITISATS and CDR2 ISYDGTV (reference sequence). CDR3: CALWEVQCYYKRLF. Written as DNA, the CDR3 is TGTGCCTTGTGGGAGGTGCAATGTTATTATAAGAGACTCTTT.

This clone rates as large. Other DNA sequences in the sample encode the same CDR3. This chain links TRGV9 with TRGJP. With 0 bases clipped from V and 11 bases from J, the junction kept 7 bases outside the gene matches. Germline V gives CDR1 GITISATS, CDR2 ISYDGTV (reference sequence). This CDR3 has 16 amino acids. For the CDR3, the DNA is TGTGCCTTGTGGGAGGTGCGGGTGATGGGCAAAAAAATCAAGGTATTT. As protein: CALWEVRVMGKKIKVF.

This clone was seen repeatedly, ten times or more. A read error likely explains this, since a far larger clone differs by one base. Other DNA sequences within the sample encode an identical CDR3. The chain combines TRGV9 with TRGJ1 or TRGJ2. TCRdb records no J gene; here it was assigned by comparing the DNA to germline. The V gene's germline CDR1 is GITISATS and CDR2 ISYDGTV (reference sequence). The CDR3 covers 15 residues. CDR3 sequence: CALWDVNQNYYKKLF. The CDR3 DNA follows: TGTGCCTTGTGGGATGTCAATCAGAATTATTACAAGAAACTCTTT.

This clone has a count of ten or more. The V and J genes are TRGV2 and TRGJ1 or TRGJ2. Germline lookup yields CDR1 EGSNGY and CDR2 YDSYNSKV. Germline trimming cut 0 bases from V and 5 bases from J; bases unmatched to any gene: 7. The CDR3 totals 14 residues. The CDR3 here is CATWDGPRNYKKLF. The CDR3 region has the DNA TGTGCCACCTGGGACGGGCCAAGGAATTATAAGAAACTCTTT.

This clone was seen ten or more times. This sequence joins TRGV4 and TRGJ1 or TRGJ2. Trimming at V came to 0 bases and at J to 4 bases, leaving 6 bases not matched to a gene. CDR3 length: 14 amino acids. Germline CDR1 EGSTGY, CDR2 YDSYTSSV. The chain's CDR3 is CATWDGKGYYKKLF. DNA of the CDR3: TGTGCCACCTGGGATGGGAAAGGATATTATAAGAAACTCTTT.

This clone showed up many times. TCRdb assigns this DNA the protein of a much larger clone, which departs from its translation at residue 15; this likely reflects a read error, and the protein shown comes from translating the DNA. V gene assignment gives TRGV9, but the J gene was left uncalled. Germline assignment: CDR1 GITISATS and CDR2 ISYDGTV (reference sequence). This CDR3 region has 17 residues. The CDR3 DNA follows: TGTGCCTTGTGGGAGCCGCACCACCTTACCACTGGTTGGTTCATGATATTT. Protein: CALWEPHHLTTGWFMIF.

This clone has a count of ten or more. V usage is TRGV5 and J usage is TRGJ1 or TRGJ2. Germline CDR1 is VINAFY and CDR2 is YDVSNSKD. V was pared by 3 bases and J by 7 bases, with 9 bases of the junction left unmatched. This CDR3 spans 13 amino acids. The CDR3 sequence: CATWDLTGYKKLF. CDR3 bases: TGTGCCACCTGGGACCTAACGGGGTATAAGAAACTCTTT.

Ten or more counts support this clone. TCRdb's listed protein matches a much larger clone and diverges from this DNA's translation at residue 10, likely through a read error; the protein shown comes from the DNA. The J gene is TRGJ1 or TRGJ2, the V gene TRGV4. The CDR3 extends over 12 amino acids. Germline V lookup: CDR1 EGSTGY, CDR2 YDSYTSSV. CDR3: CATWDGYYKELF. The CDR3 DNA reads as TGTGCCACCTGGGATGGATATTATAAGGAACTCTTT.

This clone was counted a few times. TCRdb's protein for this DNA is that of a much larger clone and differs from the translation at residue 6, likely a read error; the protein shown is the DNA translation. The CDR3, as DNA: TGTGCCTTGTGGGAGGCGCAATGGAGGGGTTATAAGAAACTCTTT. Protein product: CALWEAQWRGYKKLF. V usage is TRGV9 and J usage is TRGJ1 or TRGJ2. The J gene comes from matching the DNA to germline here; TCRdb lacks it. CDR1 and CDR2 (germline): GITISATS, ISYDGTV (reference sequence). Germline trimming cut 2 bases from V and 6 bases from J; bases unmatched to any gene: 13. The CDR3 has 15 residues.

About this clone itself: Only one base separates this from a far larger clonotype, so it likely reflects a read error. No DNA is shown, since the ends of the CDR3 on it are uncertain; the CDR3 is the one TCRdb lists. Other DNA sequences in this specimen translate into the identical CDR3. No J gene was assigned, while the V gene was called as TRGV2. Germline V gives CDR1 EGSNGY, CDR2 YDSYNSKV. The CDR3 contains 32 residues when both ends are counted. Here the CDR3 reads CATWDGRRIIRNSLAVEQHLLSQVSIGRIQHF.

Comment on this clone: It is unclear where the CDR3 begins or ends on the DNA, so no DNA is shown, and the CDR3 is as TCRdb lists it. J gene calling gave no result, while the V gene is TRGV9. Both ends counted, the CDR3 spans 30 residues. Per the germline V gene, CDR1 is GITISATS and CDR2 is ISYDGTV (reference sequence). The CDR3 spells CALWEGYYRNSLAVEQHLLSQVSIGRIQHF.

In the case of this clone: TCRdb shows a much larger clone's protein in place of this DNA's translation, and the two differ at residue 7, likely through a read error; the protein shown is translated from the DNA. The chain has TRGV9 and TRGJ1 or TRGJ2. The CDR3 consists of 14 residues. The V and J ends lost 1 base and 2 bases, in that order; junction bases with no gene match: 5. Germline CDR1 and CDR2: GITISATS and ISYDGTV (reference sequence). The DNA for the CDR3 is TGTGCCTTGTGGGAGGTAGCGGATTATTATAAGAAACTCTTT. It encodes CALWEVADYYKKLF.

This clone was counted many times. Given a far larger clone just one base away, this is likely a sequencing read error. This specimen includes other DNA sequences encoding the same CDR3. The gene calls are TRGV9 and TRGJ1 or TRGJ2. The J gene, missing from TCRdb, was assigned here through DNA to germline matching. Germline-derived CDR1 and CDR2 are GITISATS and ISYDGTV (reference sequence). The CDR3 length is 13 residues. The CDR3 region has the DNA TGTGCCTTGTGGGAGGTTATTTATTACAAGAAACTCTTT. It yields the protein CALWEVIYYKKLF.

This clone was seen more than once but under ten times. The protein held in TCRdb is that of a much larger clone and does not match this DNA's translation at residue 7, likely because of a read error; the protein shown is translated from the DNA. This chain uses TRGV5 with TRGJ1 or TRGJ2. After removal of 6 bases from V and 11 bases from J, the junction contained 10 bases not matched to a gene. Germline CDR1 reads VINAFY; CDR2 reads YDVSNSKD. There are 11 residues in the CDR3. DNA for the CDR3: TGTGCCACCTGGACTTCAGGTGAGAAACTCTTT. It specifies CATWTSGEKLF.

This clone was recorded at least ten times. A far larger clone is just one base off, so this is likely a read error. Different DNA sequences within this sample yield the same CDR3. This rearrangement joins TRGV9 to TRGJP. CDR1 and CDR2 from the germline V gene are GITISATS and ISYDGTV (reference sequence). CDR3 length: 16 amino acids. The CDR3 sequence is CALWRSQELGKKIKVF. DNA for the CDR3: TGTGCCTTGTGGAGAAGTCAAGAGTTGGGCAAAAAAATCAAAGTATTT.

This clone was detected a few times. Only one base separates this from a far larger clonotype, so it likely reflects a read error. Other DNA sequences from this sample encode an identical CDR3 as well. The J gene was not called, though the V gene is TRGV9. CDR1 is GITISATS and CDR2 is ISYDGTV in the germline V gene (reference sequence). This CDR3 is built from 14 residues. This CDR3 reads CALWEPWNYYKKLF. The CDR3 region has the DNA TGTGCCTTGTGGGAGCCTTGGAATTATTATAAGAAGCTCTTT.

Points on this clone: One end of the junction does not line up with germline, which may come from a read error. Other DNA sequences in this specimen translate into the identical CDR3. This chain connects TRGV4 to TRGJ1 or TRGJ2. No J segment appears in TCRdb, so it was assigned here by matching the sequence to germline. This CDR3 comprises 16 residues. Germline V gives CDR1 EGSTGY, CDR2 YDSYTSSV. This CDR3 reads CATWDGQPYPNYKKLF. The CDR3 nucleotides are TGTGCCACATGGGATGGGCAACCCTACCCTAATTATAAGAAACTCTTT.

This clone was seen repeatedly, ten times or more. The protein recorded in TCRdb matches a much larger clone and deviates from this DNA's translation at residue 3, suggesting a read error; the protein here is obtained by translating the DNA. The rearrangement uses TRGV9 and TRGJ1 or TRGJ2. V dropped 11 bases and J dropped 4; count of bases not matched to a gene: 2. The germline V gene has CDR1 GITISATS and CDR2 ISYDGTV (reference sequence). The CDR3 consists of 9 residues. CDR3 nucleotide sequence: TGTGCCTCGTATTATAAGAAACTCTTT. This gives the protein CASYYKKLF.

The sample holds a few counts of this clone. TCRdb's protein for this DNA is that of a much larger clone and differs from the translation at residue 3, likely a read error; the protein shown is the DNA translation. The V call is TRGV9, the J call TRGJ1 or TRGJ2. The J gene is not listed in TCRdb, so it was assigned here from a DNA match to germline. Germline V gene lookup returns CDR1 GITISATS and CDR2 ISYDGTV (reference sequence). The CDR3 contains 11 residues. The CDR3 here is CASWEGNKKLF. The CDR3 region has the DNA TGTGCCTCGTGGGAGGGAAATAAGAAACTCTTT.

Many counts were recorded for this clone. CDR3 in DNA: TGTGCCACCTGGGACGGGCGTTGGGGTAGTGATTGGATCAAGACGTTT. The encoded protein is CATWDGRWGSDWIKTF. This chain links TRGV2 with TRGJP2. This CDR3 is 16 amino acids long. The V and J ends lost 0 bases and 3 bases, in that order; junction bases with no gene match: 7. Germline CDR1 and CDR2: EGSNGY and YDSYNSKV.

As to this clone: The TCRdb protein comes from a much larger clone and disagrees with this DNA's translation at residue 11, likely due to a read error; the protein given here is derived from the DNA. J gene calling gave no result, while the V gene is TRGV8. Germline V CDR1 and CDR2: VENAVY, YDSYNSRV. This CDR3 contains 13 residues. CDR3 amino acids: CATWEHNYYKRLF. DNA of the CDR3: TGTGCCACCTGGGAGCATAATTATTATAAGAGACTCTTT.

As concerns this clone: This DNA translates differently at residue 8 from the TCRdb protein, which is that of a much larger clone; a read error is likely, and the protein shown is the DNA's own translation. The chain employs TRGV2 and TRGJ1 or TRGJ2. No J segment appears in TCRdb, so it was assigned here by matching the sequence to germline. The CDR3 is 14 residues long. CDR1 is EGSNGY, CDR2 YDSYNSKV, per germline. The J segment lost 7 bases and the V segment lost 1 base, leaving 10 bases of the junction unmatched. The CDR3 loop is CATWDGSIAYKKLF. The DNA of the CDR3 is TGTGCCACCTGGGACGGCTCGATCGCCTATAAGAAACTCTTT.

By share of the sample, this clone is medium-sized. The same CDR3 also results from other DNA sequences found in this sample. V and J are TRGV9 and TRGJ1 or TRGJ2. The trim removed 4 bases at V and 3 bases at J, leaving 12 bases unmatched. Germline CDR1 and CDR2: GITISATS and ISYDGTV (reference sequence). This CDR3 region has 15 residues. CDR3: CALWEVLLPYYKKLF. The CDR3 bases are TGTGCCTTGTGGGAAGTCTTACTGCCTTATTATAAGAAACTCTTT.

This clone is medium-sized by share. Other DNA sequences of this sample code for an identical CDR3. The chain links TRGV9 to TRGJ1 or TRGJ2. The CDR3 spans 13 residues. Germline assignment: CDR1 GITISATS and CDR2 ISYDGTV (reference sequence). J was trimmed by 2 bases and V by 2 bases; bases with no gene match: 3. The DNA of the CDR3 is TGTGCCTTGTGGGAGGCTTATTATTATAAGAAACTCTTT. Encoded protein: CALWEAYYYKKLF.

This clone was recorded at least ten times. This DNA translates differently at residue 8 from the TCRdb protein, which is that of a much larger clone; a read error is likely, and the protein shown is the DNA's own translation. The chain joins TRGV9 to TRGJ1 or TRGJ2. The J gene was not available in TCRdb and was assigned here by matching the DNA to germline segments. The germline gives CDR1 GITISATS, CDR2 ISYDGTV (reference sequence). This CDR3 is 12 amino acids long. CDR3 coding DNA: TGTGCCTTGTGGGAAGATTATGATAAGAAACTCTTT. It specifies CALWEDYDKKLF.

On this clone itself: A far more abundant clone sits one base away, making this likely a read error. At the DNA level, this CDR3 is encoded by other sequences in the same sample as well. The rearrangement uses TRGV8 and TRGJ1 or TRGJ2. Germline matching of the DNA provided the J gene here, since TCRdb leaves it blank. Trimming cost V 1 base and J 11 bases; bases outside gene matches: 5. There are 11 residues in the CDR3. Germline V gives CDR1 VENAVY, CDR2 YDSYNSRV. The CDR3: CATWDRKQKLF. CDR3 sequence (DNA): TGTGCCACCTGGGATAGAAAGCAGAAACTCTTT.

This clone was detected many times. The identical CDR3 is also encoded by other nucleotide sequences in the sample. The gene calls are TRGV5 and TRGJ1 or TRGJ2. The ends lost 0 bases at V and 12 bases at J; junction bases unmatched: 5. The length of the CDR3 is 11 residues. CDR1 is VINAFY, CDR2 YDVSNSKD, per germline. As DNA, the CDR3 is TGTGCCACCTGGGACAGGCTTAGGAAACTCTTT. Translated, it gives CATWDRLRKLF.